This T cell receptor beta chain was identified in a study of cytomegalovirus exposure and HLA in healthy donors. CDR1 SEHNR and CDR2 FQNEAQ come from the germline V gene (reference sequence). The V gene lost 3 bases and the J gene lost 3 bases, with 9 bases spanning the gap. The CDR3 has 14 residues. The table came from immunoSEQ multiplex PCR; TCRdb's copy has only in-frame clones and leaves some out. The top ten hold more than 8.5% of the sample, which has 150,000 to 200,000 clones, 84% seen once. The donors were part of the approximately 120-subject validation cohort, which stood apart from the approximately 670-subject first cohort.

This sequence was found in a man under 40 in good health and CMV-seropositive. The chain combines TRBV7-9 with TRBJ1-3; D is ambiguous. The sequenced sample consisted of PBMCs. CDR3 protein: CASSLRQNGNTIYF. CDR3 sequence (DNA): TGTGCCAGCAGCTTGCGGCAGAATGGAAACACCATATATTTT.